This entry concerns a single TCR beta chain. What it binds is unknown. The V gene's germline CDR1 is SGHAT and CDR2 FQDESV (reference sequence). V lost 2 bases to trimming and J lost 9 bases; unmatched junction nucleotides: 7. There are 15 residues in the CDR3. The PCR had 60 Vbeta and 13 Jbeta primers. TCRdb's table, derived via immunoSEQ multiplex PCR, lists solely in-frame clones and lacks some. Of approximately 140,000 clones in the sample, over 70% are singletons; the top ten hold almost 7%. The entry originates in a study of cytomegalovirus exposure and HLA in healthy donors. Turning to the study itself: Assignment to the Caucasian-associated ancestry cluster applied to approximately 79% of the roughly 410 genotyped donors. General study findings and limits: It was shown in a later analysis that HLA-associated TCR beta chains were more clonally expanded than other, equally common chains. Reportedly, cytomegalovirus status was diagnosed with high sensitivity and specificity. There were under 200 TCR beta chains listed as cytomegalovirus-associated.

The sequence came from a man in his forties in good health and CMV-seropositive. The chain uses TRBV11-1 and TRBJ2-1, with 10 nucleotides matching TRBD2. The sequencing sample was made of PBMCs. The CDR3 loop reads CASSLRTSGQIEQFF. The DNA for the CDR3 is TGTGCCAGCAGCTTAAGGACTAGCGGACAAATTGAGCAGTTCTTC.